This entry describes one TCR beta chain. Method: immunoSEQ multiplex PCR; TCRdb's copy keeps in-frame clones and lacks some. The sample gives 700,000 to 750,000 clones, 75% to 90% of which show up once; roughly 0.01% is in the top ten. The data belong to a study of shared T cell receptors in the human thymus. Germline values: CDR1 SGDLS, CDR2 YYNGEE. The CDR3 totals 17 residues. V shed 3 bases and J 1 base; nucleotides not matched to a gene: 7. The sample was also reused in another study, on human thymus T cells. From that second work: Serving as donors were healthy Finnish infants, each of whom was having open corrective surgery for congenital heart defects. It was from resections taken during corrective heart surgery that the thymus tissue came. Seemingly biased V and J gene usage marked thymic and blood repertoires.

The specimen was thymocytes. The sequence came from a girl in the first two years of life with a congenital heart defect. This rearrangement joins TRBV9 to TRBJ2-5; 12 nucleotides align to TRBD2. For the CDR3, the DNA is TGTGCCAGCAGCGCCCTAGCGGGGGGGAGGCTCCAAGAGACCCAGTACTTC. Amino acid sequence: CASSALAGGRLQETQYF. Combining the CDR3 with reference TRBV9 and TRBJ2-5 gives the whole variable domain DSGVTQTPKHLITATGQRVTLRCSPRSGDLSVYWYQQSLDQGLQFLIQYYNGEERAKGNILERFSAQQFPDLHSELNLSSLELGDSALYFCASSALAGGRLQETQYFGPGTRLLVL.